This is a list of T cell receptor beta chains from one sample in a study of T cells in Graves' hyperthyroidism and ophthalmopathy. TCRdb used MiXCR to reprocess the multiplex PCR reads, holding one entry per CDR3 protein. The data hold 400,000 to 550,000 distinct CDR3 sequences, with approximately 15% observed a single time. The specimen sequenced was blood. These receptors were taken from a woman under 30 with Graves' hyperthyroidism. Each CDR3 is given with its conserved first and last residue. Fields, in order: D gene, clone size, J gene, V gene, CDR3 protein, CDR3 DNA. The D gene is left open where the match is weak. Not all rows give a size; the values are once, few, many and, for expanded clones, a class.

d_gene: TRBD2; abundance: many; j_gene: TRBJ2-1; v_gene: TRBV5-4; CDR3aa: CASSFGTSGVPYNEQFF; CDR3nt: TGTGCCAGCAGCTTTGGGACTAGCGGGGTCCCCTACAATGAGCAGTTCTTC
d_gene: -; abundance: many; j_gene: TRBJ2-6; v_gene: TRBV13; CDR3aa: CASSGGPSKSPGANVLTF; CDR3nt: TGTGCCAGCAGCGGGGGACCGTCCAAGTCACCTGGGGCCAACGTCCTGACTTTC
d_gene: -; abundance: many; j_gene: TRBJ2-3; v_gene: TRBV12-3/TRBV12-4; CDR3aa: CASSFGGSGPTQYF; CDR3nt: TGTGCCAGCAGTTTTGGAGGTTCGGGGCCTACGCAGTATTTT
d_gene: TRBD1; abundance: -; j_gene: TRBJ2-5; v_gene: TRBV6-4; CDR3aa: CASRTDRGERETQYF; CDR3nt: TGTGCCAGCCGCACGGACAGGGGGGAACGAGAGACCCAGTACTTC
d_gene: TRBD2; abundance: few; j_gene: TRBJ2-7; v_gene: TRBV12-3/TRBV12-4; CDR3aa: CASSHRRLAGVEQYF; CDR3nt: TGTGCCAGCAGTCACCGTAGACTAGCGGGAGTCGAGCAGTACTTC
d_gene: -; abundance: few; j_gene: TRBJ1-5; v_gene: TRBV19; CDR3aa: CASSIDLQRPQHF; CDR3nt: TGTGCCAGTAGTATAGATCTCCAGAGGCCCCAGCATTTT
d_gene: TRBD2; abundance: many; j_gene: TRBJ2-1; v_gene: TRBV6-1; CDR3aa: CASSSPRGAGVENEQFF; CDR3nt: TGTGCCAGCAGTTCCCCCCGAGGAGCGGGAGTTGAGAATGAGCAGTTCTTC
d_gene: TRBD1; abundance: many; j_gene: TRBJ2-3; v_gene: TRBV7-6; CDR3aa: CASSILAGTEFTDTQYF; CDR3nt: TGTGCCAGCAGCATCCTTGCCGGGACAGAATTCACAGATACGCAGTATTTT
d_gene: -; abundance: many; j_gene: TRBJ2-1; v_gene: TRBV3-1; CDR3aa: CASSQDGSPYNEQFF; CDR3nt: TGTGCCAGCAGCCAAGACGGGAGTCCCTACAATGAGCAGTTCTTC
d_gene: -; abundance: many; j_gene: TRBJ2-7; v_gene: TRBV11-2; CDR3aa: CASSSLRSVTYEQYF; CDR3nt: TGTGCCAGCAGCTCTTTAAGGAGTGTAACCTACGAGCAGTACTTC
d_gene: -; abundance: -; j_gene: TRBJ2-1; v_gene: TRBV6-7; CDR3aa: CASSYPGWRNEQFF; CDR3nt: TGTGCCAGTAGTTACCCGGGATGGAGGAATGAGCAGTTCTTC
d_gene: TRBD2; abundance: many; j_gene: TRBJ2-1; v_gene: TRBV6-1; CDR3aa: CASSPGRSSSYNEQFF; CDR3nt: TGTGCCAGCAGTCCCGGGAGGTCGAGCTCCTACAATGAGCAGTTCTTC
d_gene: -; abundance: many; j_gene: TRBJ2-1; v_gene: TRBV12-5; CDR3aa: CASGLEARAGTYNEQFF; CDR3nt: TGTGCTAGTGGTTTGGAAGCCCGGGCGGGAACCTACAATGAGCAGTTCTTC
d_gene: -; abundance: few; j_gene: TRBJ2-5; v_gene: TRBV7-9; CDR3aa: CASSKGRKETQYF; CDR3nt: TGTGCCAGCAGCAAGGGGAGAAAAGAGACCCAGTACTTC
d_gene: -; abundance: few; j_gene: TRBJ2-1; v_gene: TRBV4-1; CDR3aa: CASSQDRGGNEQFF; CDR3nt: TGCGCCAGCAGCCAAGATCGGGGAGGTAATGAGCAGTTCTTC
d_gene: -; abundance: few; j_gene: TRBJ2-3; v_gene: TRBV5-1; CDR3aa: CASSLEGQPTDTQYF; CDR3nt: TGCGCCAGCAGCTTGGAGGGCCAACCCACAGATACGCAGTATTTT
d_gene: -; abundance: many; j_gene: TRBJ1-1; v_gene: TRBV28; CDR3aa: CASRGLMNTEAFF; CDR3nt: TGTGCCAGCAGAGGACTTATGAACACTGAAGCTTTCTTT
d_gene: -; abundance: many; j_gene: TRBJ1-1; v_gene: TRBV6-1; CDR3aa: CASNPPRAEAFF; CDR3nt: TGTGCCAGCAACCCGCCTAGGGCTGAAGCTTTCTTT
d_gene: TRBD2; abundance: -; j_gene: TRBJ2-1; v_gene: TRBV20-1; CDR3aa: CSARDPWTSGYNEQFF; CDR3nt: TGCAGTGCTAGAGATCCCTGGACTAGCGGGTACAATGAGCAGTTCTTC
d_gene: -; abundance: many; j_gene: TRBJ2-2; v_gene: TRBV19; CDR3aa: CASMVFRTGELFF; CDR3nt: TGTGCCAGTATGGTATTCCGCACCGGGGAGCTGTTTTTT
d_gene: TRBD2; abundance: -; j_gene: TRBJ2-1; v_gene: TRBV7-6; CDR3aa: CVSSRLTSGDYNEQFF; CDR3nt: TGTGTCAGCAGCCGATTAACTAGCGGGGATTACAATGAGCAGTTCTTC
d_gene: -; abundance: many; j_gene: TRBJ2-1; v_gene: TRBV13; CDR3aa: CASSLARWTNNNEQFF; CDR3nt: TGTGCCAGCAGCTTAGCCCGCTGGACAAACAACAATGAGCAGTTCTTC
d_gene: TRBD1; abundance: few; j_gene: TRBJ2-3; v_gene: TRBV6-1; CDR3aa: CASSDRTGLYTDTQYF; CDR3nt: TGTGCCAGCAGTGATAGGACAGGGTTATACACAGATACGCAGTATTTT
d_gene: -; abundance: many; j_gene: TRBJ2-7; v_gene: TRBV3-1; CDR3aa: CASSTPSEHYEQYF; CDR3nt: TGTGCCAGCAGCACCCCTAGCGAGCACTACGAGCAGTACTTC
d_gene: -; abundance: many; j_gene: TRBJ2-5; v_gene: TRBV7-6; CDR3aa: CASSLSHTRGETQYF; CDR3nt: TGTGCCAGCAGCTTAAGCCATACCAGGGGTGAGACCCAGTACTTC
d_gene: -; abundance: many; j_gene: TRBJ1-1; v_gene: TRBV6-1; CDR3aa: CASSDPRATEAFF; CDR3nt: TGTGCCAGCAGTGACCCCAGGGCCACTGAAGCTTTCTTT
d_gene: -; abundance: -; j_gene: TRBJ1-2; v_gene: TRBV4-1; CDR3aa: CAGSQRGLAPRNYGYTF; CDR3nt: TGCGCCGGCAGCCAAAGGGGACTGGCCCCACGAAACTATGGCTACACCTTC
d_gene: -; abundance: many; j_gene: TRBJ2-7; v_gene: TRBV6-1; CDR3aa: CASSDSISSLYEQYF; CDR3nt: TGTGCCAGCAGTGATAGTATCAGTAGCCTCTACGAGCAGTACTTC
d_gene: TRBD1; abundance: many; j_gene: TRBJ2-2; v_gene: TRBV7-3; CDR3aa: CASSYGQGRTGELFF; CDR3nt: TGTGCCAGCAGCTATGGACAGGGTCGCACCGGGGAGCTGTTTTTT
d_gene: -; abundance: -; j_gene: TRBJ1-3; v_gene: TRBV19; CDR3aa: CASSIPSASGNTIYF; CDR3nt: TGTGCCAGTAGTATCCCCTCGGCCTCTGGAAACACCATATATTTT
d_gene: -; abundance: -; j_gene: TRBJ2-1; v_gene: TRBV19; CDR3aa: CASSSRGNLEQFF; CDR3nt: TGTGCCAGTAGTTCCCGTGGTAATTTGGAGCAGTTCTTC
d_gene: TRBD2; abundance: -; j_gene: TRBJ2-1; v_gene: TRBV5-1; CDR3aa: CASSPPGGDSLHEQFF; CDR3nt: TGTGCCAGCAGCCCCCCTGGGGGGGATTCACTCCATGAGCAGTTCTTC
d_gene: TRBD1; abundance: many; j_gene: TRBJ1-2; v_gene: TRBV5-1; CDR3aa: CASSTGQGAAFGYTF; CDR3nt: TGCGCCAGCAGCACGGGACAGGGTGCCGCTTTTGGCTACACCTTC
d_gene: -; abundance: -; j_gene: TRBJ2-2; v_gene: TRBV12-3/TRBV12-4; CDR3aa: CASRPRGNTGELFF; CDR3nt: TGTGCCAGCCGGCCCAGGGGAAACACCGGGGAGCTGTTTTTT
d_gene: TRBD1; abundance: -; j_gene: TRBJ2-1; v_gene: TRBV6-1; CDR3aa: CASSYPPKEPDRESYNEQFF; CDR3nt: TGTGCCAGCAGTTATCCCCCCAAAGAGCCGGACAGGGAATCCTACAATGAGCAGTTCTTC
d_gene: -; abundance: -; j_gene: TRBJ2-1; v_gene: TRBV27; CDR3aa: CASSTKGSSYNEQFF; CDR3nt: TGTGCCAGCAGTACGAAGGGGAGCTCCTACAATGAGCAGTTCTTC
d_gene: -; abundance: many; j_gene: TRBJ2-1; v_gene: TRBV12-3/TRBV12-4; CDR3aa: CASIPSGLRSRNEQFF; CDR3nt: TGTGCCAGCATTCCTTCGGGACTGAGAAGCCGAAATGAGCAGTTCTTC
d_gene: TRBD2; abundance: -; j_gene: TRBJ2-3; v_gene: TRBV12-3/TRBV12-4; CDR3aa: CASSEGTSGRSTDTQYF; CDR3nt: TGTGCCAGCAGTGAGGGGACTAGCGGGAGGAGCACAGATACGCAGTATTTT